This entry lists 2 T cell receptor beta chains sequenced from one sample in a study of blood T cell repertoires in COVID-19. TCRdb keeps only in-frame clones here, not all; method: immunoSEQ multiplex PCR. The data show around 250,000 clones, roughly 85% seen once. Sequencing input: peripheral blood. The source is a woman aged 18-35 years with acute or convalescent COVID-19.

The chain carries TRBV19 and TRBJ2-3; 13 nucleotides align to TRBD2. The germline V gene encodes CDR1 LNHDA and CDR2 SQIVND (reference sequence). CDR3 length: 15 residues. V shed 5 bases and J 3 bases; nucleotides not matched to a gene: 2. The CDR3 sequence: CASSLLAGGTDTQYF. Here the CDR3 DNA reads TGTGCCAGTAGTTTACTAGCGGGAGGGACAGATACGCAGTATTTT. Filled out from reference TRBV19 and TRBJ2-3, the complete variable domain reads DGGITQSPKYLFRKEGQNVTLSCEQNLNHDAMYWYRQDPGQGLRLIYYSQIVNDFQKGDIAEGYSVSREKKESFPLTVTSAQKNPTAFYLCASSLLAGGTDTQYFGPGTRLTVL.

The chain couples TRBV6-5 to TRBJ1-6; D remains ambiguous. The germline CDR1 and CDR2 sequences are MNHEY and SVGAGI. V was pared by 6 bases and J by 5 bases, with 11 bases between. The CDR3 runs to 14 residues. The CDR3 region is CASSPPSDNSPLHF. The CDR3, as DNA: TGTGCCAGCAGCCCCCCTTCAGATAATTCACCCCTCCACTTT.